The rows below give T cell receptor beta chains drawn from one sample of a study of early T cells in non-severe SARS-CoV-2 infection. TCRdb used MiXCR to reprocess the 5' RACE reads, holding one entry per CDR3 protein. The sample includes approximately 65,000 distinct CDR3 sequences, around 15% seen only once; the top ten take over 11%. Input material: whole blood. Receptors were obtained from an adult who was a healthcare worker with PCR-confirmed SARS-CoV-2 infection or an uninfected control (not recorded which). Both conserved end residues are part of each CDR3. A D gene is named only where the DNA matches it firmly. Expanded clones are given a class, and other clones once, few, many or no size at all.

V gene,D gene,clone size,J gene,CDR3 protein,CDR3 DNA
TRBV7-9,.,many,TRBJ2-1,CASSLAESEQFF,TGTGCCAGCAGCTTAGCAGAAAGTGAGCAGTTCTTC
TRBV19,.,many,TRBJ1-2,CASSIDRWDYGYTF,TGTGCCAGTAGTATCGATAGGTGGGACTATGGCTACACCTTC
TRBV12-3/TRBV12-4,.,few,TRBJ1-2,CASSFTAIGYTF,TGTGCCAGCTCCTTCACGGCCATTGGCTACACCTTC
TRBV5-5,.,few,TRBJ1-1,CASSLWQGNTEAFF,TGTGCCAGCAGCTTGTGGCAGGGGAACACTGAAGCTTTCTTT
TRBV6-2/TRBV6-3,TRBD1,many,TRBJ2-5,CASSYQGARETQYF,TGTGCCAGCAGTTACCAGGGGGCTCGAGAGACCCAGTACTTC
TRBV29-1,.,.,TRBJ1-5,CSVALSNQPQHF,TGCAGCGTTGCATTAAGTAATCAGCCCCAGCATTTT
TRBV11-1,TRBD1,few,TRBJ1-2,CASSGRQGLNYGYTF,TGTGCCAGCAGCGGCCGACAGGGGCTTAACTATGGCTACACCTTC
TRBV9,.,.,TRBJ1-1,CASSPSGDDTEAFF,TGTGCCAGCAGCCCCTCCGGGGATGACACTGAAGCTTTCTTT
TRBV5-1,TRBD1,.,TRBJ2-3,CASTVTGNGVADTQYF,TGCGCCAGCACGGTGACAGGGAATGGGGTAGCAGATACGCAGTATTTT
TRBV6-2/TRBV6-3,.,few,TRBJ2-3,CASPPTDTQYF,TGTGCCAGCCCCCCCACAGATACGCAGTATTTT
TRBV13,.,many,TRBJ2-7,CASRFRRLGADEQYF,TGTGCCAGCAGATTTCGTAGGCTCGGGGCTGACGAGCAGTACTTC
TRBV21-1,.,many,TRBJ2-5,CASSNRETQYF,TGTGCCAGCAGCAATCGAGAGACCCAGTACTTC
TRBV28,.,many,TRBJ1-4,CASSPALGDEKLFF,TGTGCCAGCAGTCCCGCCCTTGGGGATGAAAAACTGTTTTTT
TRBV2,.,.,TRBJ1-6,CASSEGFSNSPLHF,TGTGCCAGCAGTGAGGGGTTCAGTAATTCACCCCTCCACTTT
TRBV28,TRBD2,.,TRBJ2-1,CASTNSGGYNEQFF,TGTGCCAGCACGAATAGCGGGGGGTACAATGAGCAGTTCTTC
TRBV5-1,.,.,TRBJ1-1,CASSLNRDGTEAFF,TGCGCCAGCAGCTTGAACAGGGACGGCACTGAAGCTTTCTTT
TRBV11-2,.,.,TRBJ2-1,CASSLGLLEQFF,TGTGCCAGCAGCTTAGGACTCCTAGAGCAGTTCTTC
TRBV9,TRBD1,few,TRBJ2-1,CASSVMGQAYNEQFF,TGTGCCAGCAGCGTAATGGGACAGGCCTACAATGAGCAGTTCTTC
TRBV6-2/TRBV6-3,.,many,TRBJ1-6,CASSYAAGTAPYSSPLHF,TGTGCCAGCAGTTACGCCGCCGGGACCGCTCCCTACAGCTCACCCCTCCACTTT
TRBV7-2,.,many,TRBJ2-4,CASSLMPAIGNIQYF,TGTGCCAGCAGCTTAATGCCAGCTATAGGGAACATTCAGTACTTC
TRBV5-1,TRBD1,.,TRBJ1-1,CASSSTTGGTEAFF,TGCGCCAGCAGCTCCACCACAGGGGGCACTGAAGCTTTCTTT
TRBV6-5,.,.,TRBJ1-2,CASSYLRQANYGYTF,TGTGCCAGCAGTTACCTACGCCAAGCTAACTATGGCTACACCTTC
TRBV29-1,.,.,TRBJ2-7,CSVEGSEDTNSYEQYF,TGCAGCGTTGAAGGGTCCGAGGACACCAACTCCTACGAGCAGTACTTC
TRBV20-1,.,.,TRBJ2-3,CSARFPDTQYF,TGCAGTGCTAGGTTCCCTGATACGCAGTATTTT
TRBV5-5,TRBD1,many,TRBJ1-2,CASSLGRTGDPYGYTF,TGTGCCAGCAGCTTGGGCCGGACAGGGGATCCCTATGGCTACACCTTC
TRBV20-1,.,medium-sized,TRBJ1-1,CSARYRDTEAFF,TGCAGTGCTAGATACAGGGACACTGAAGCTTTCTTT
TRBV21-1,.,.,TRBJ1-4,CASSNQGSVEKLFF,TGTGCCAGCAGCAATCAGGGATCGGTTGAAAAACTGTTTTTT
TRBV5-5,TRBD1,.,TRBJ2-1,CASSYLGQGTPLKEFF,TGTGCCAGCAGCTACCTAGGACAGGGGACGCCCCTTAAGGAGTTCTTC
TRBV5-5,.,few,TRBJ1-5,CASSPTRSDNQPQHF,TGTGCCAGCAGCCCTACCCGGAGTGACAATCAGCCCCAGCATTTT